There are a few counts of the clone carrying this TCR beta chain. Its antigen is as yet unknown. There are 16 residues in the CDR3. Per the germline V gene, CDR1 is SGHRS and CDR2 is YFSETQ. The V segment lost 2 bases and the J segment 5 bases; nucleotides outside the gene matches: 9. This entry is derived from a study of T-cell reconstitution after alpha-beta-depleted transplantation in children. Study-wide points: For some patients, TCRbeta diversity was high at day 60 because of recipient T cells and thymic progenitors that survived. By one year post-transplant, T-cell counts and diversity largely arose from T cells that were newly produced.

During its preparation, the TCRbeta library received unique molecular identifiers. TCRdb reprocessed the PCR reads with MiXCR, giving one entry per CDR3 protein. Of about 400,000 distinct CDR3 sequences in the sample, 15% to 20% were seen once. The V call is TRBV5-1, the J call TRBJ2-5; 10 bases are shared with TRBD2. The sequence came from a boy in the first two years of life who had a stem cell transplant for Wiskott-Aldrich syndrome, so the T cells may come from the graft donor. This specimen consisted of PBMCs, mostly from graft donor cells, obtained 360 days after TCRalphabeta/CD19-depleted stem cell transplant. The DNA for the CDR3 is TGCGCCAGCAGCTTAAGCGGGAGGGCCGGGTTGGAGACCCAGTACTTC. It translates to CASSLSGRAGLETQYF.